This T cell receptor beta chain comes out of a study of cytomegalovirus exposure and HLA in healthy donors. About the study: It was reported in a later analysis that the same platform had been used for the 120 validation repertoires as for the approximately 700 first-cohort repertoires.

Measured with immunoSEQ multiplex PCR; TCRdb has only the in-frame clones, and not every one. The sample contains fewer than 150,000 clones, about 88% of which appear only once. On this clone: Its antigen is still unknown.

Germline V gene sequence: CDR1 GTSNPN, CDR2 SVGIG (reference sequence). CDR3 length equals 13 residues. V shed 0 bases and J shed 1 base, with 6 bases lying between them. Findings and limits, study-wide: Investigators reported over 150 TCR beta chains as tied to cytomegalovirus. A classifier reportedly called cytomegalovirus status with high sensitivity and specificity.

This clonotype was obtained from a man aged 30 to 45 in good health and CMV-seronegative. The sample taken for sequencing was PBMCs. This sequence joins TRBV30 and TRBJ1-1; D gene ambiguous. CDR3: CAWSVRGNTEAFF. The CDR3 region has the DNA TGTGCCTGGAGTGTACGGGGGAACACTGAAGCTTTCTTT.